The clone carrying this TCR beta chain was picked up one time. Its antigen remains unidentified. V was clipped by 4 bases and J by 7 bases; unmatched bases: 3. The CDR3 totals 12 residues. Germline lookup yields CDR1 SGHTA and CDR2 FQGNSA. A marrow graft followed busulfan-fludarabine conditioning, with cyclophosphamide on days +3 and +4. The data stem from a study of T cells after posttransplantation cyclophosphamide. Repertoires were generated with immunoSEQ multiplex PCR, while TCRdb's copy carries only in-frame clones and drops some. The top ten hold more than 0.45% of the sample, which has about 16,000 clones, 85% to 95% seen once. Findings of the study overall: TRB clonality was highly associated with recipient CMV seropositivity and reactivation. Skin or GI-infiltrating T cells shared few TRB sequences with blood. Donor CD8+ memory clones often dominated recipient blood repertoires at later times.

The specimen was CD4+ T cells sorted from blood, collected after allogeneic stem cell transplant with posttransplant cyclophosphamide. This TCR derives from a male patient between 60 and 69 years old who received an allogeneic stem cell transplant from a related donor and was CMV-positive. Some T cells could come from the graft donor. The chain employs TRBV7-2 and TRBJ1-2, with 7 bases fitting TRBD1. The CDR3 loop reads CASSSNRGGYTF. CDR3 nucleotides: TGTGCCAGCAGCTCGAACAGGGGTGGCTACACCTTC.